This TCR beta chain emerged from a study of T cells in women clearing cervical HPV infection. About the study: No precancer developed; the control's incident HPV16 infection cleared within 12 months. Points from the study as a whole: T-cell numbers per sample were unknown and may explain richness differences.

The V and J ends lost 2 bases and 6 bases respectively, with 3 bases between them. CDR3 length: 11 residues. Germline CDR1 is SGDLS and CDR2 is YYNGEE. The method was immunoSEQ multiplex PCR; TCRdb's version includes in-frame clones alone and lacks a portion of them. The specimen's table records approximately 31,000 clones. As to this clone: What it binds is not known. With the read ending 3 residues before the CDR3 end, the germline J gene is used to fill in that end.

This sequence was found in a woman aged 18-69 years with a cervical HPV16 infection that either progressed to CIN3+ or cleared (not recorded which). The chain carries TRBV9 and TRBJ2-1; no definite D call. Sequenced: blood buffy coat. CDR3 protein: CASSVSNEQFF. Partial CDR3 DNA: TGTGCCAGCAGCGTTAGCAATGAG.